One sample yielded the 3 T cell receptor beta chains listed below, sequenced in a study of OX40 agonist ivuxolimab in advanced cancers. Repertoires were generated with immunoSEQ multiplex PCR, while TCRdb's copy carries only in-frame clones and drops some. The repertoire includes about 59,000 clones, approximately 90% of them detected once, and approximately 20% sits in the top ten. Sequenced here: CD4+ or CD8+ T cells sorted from blood, sampled in a trial of the OX40 agonist ivuxolimab. All receptors derive from an adult with an advanced solid tumor such as melanoma, head and neck, liver or kidney cancer.

This rearrangement joins TRBV27 to TRBJ2-1; TRBD2 is a possible D gene (6 bases). Per germline, CDR1 MNHEY and CDR2 SMNVEV (reference sequence). The CDR3 consists of 14 residues. Between the trimmed V and J ends, which lost 2 bases and 5 bases, there was a span of 10 bases. In nucleotides, the CDR3 is TGTGCCAGCAGTTTACAGGGAGGAGACAATGAGCAGTTCTTC. Translating gives CASSLQGGDNEQFF.

The genes are TRBV27 and TRBJ1-2, with 9 bases fitting TRBD1. The CDR3 has 13 amino acids. Germline V gene sequence: CDR1 MNHEY, CDR2 SMNVEV (reference sequence). Trimming at V came to 5 bases and at J to 8 bases, leaving 6 bases not matched to a gene. DNA for the CDR3: TGTGCCAGCAGTCCAAACAGGGGGCGAGGCTACACCTTC. It specifies CASSPNRGRGYTF.

This clone was observed a handful of times. The chain is built from TRBV2 and TRBJ1-2; D perhaps matches TRBD1 (5 bases). V was shortened by 8 bases and J by 9 bases, with 19 bases between the two germline ends. The V gene's germline CDR1 is SNHLY and CDR2 FYNNEI. This CDR3 contains 13 residues. The DNA of the CDR3 is TGTGCCAGCTGCCCCCGGGACGATCTGTGCTACACCTTC. Residues: CASCPRDDLCYTF.